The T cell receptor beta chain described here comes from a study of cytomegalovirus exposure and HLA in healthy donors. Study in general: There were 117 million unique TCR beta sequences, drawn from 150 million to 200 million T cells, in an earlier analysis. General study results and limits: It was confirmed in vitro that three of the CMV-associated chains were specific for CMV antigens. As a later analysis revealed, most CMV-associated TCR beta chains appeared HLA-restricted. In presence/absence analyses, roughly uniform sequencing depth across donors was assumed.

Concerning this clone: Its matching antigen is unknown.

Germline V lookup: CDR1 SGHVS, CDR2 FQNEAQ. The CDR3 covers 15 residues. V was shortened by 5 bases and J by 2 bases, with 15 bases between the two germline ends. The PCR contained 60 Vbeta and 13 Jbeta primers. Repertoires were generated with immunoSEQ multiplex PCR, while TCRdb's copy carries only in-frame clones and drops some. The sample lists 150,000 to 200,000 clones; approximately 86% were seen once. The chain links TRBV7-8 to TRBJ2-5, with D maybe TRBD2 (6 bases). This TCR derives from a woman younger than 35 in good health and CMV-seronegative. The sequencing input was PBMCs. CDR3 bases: TGTGCCAGCAGCCGAGCCCCGGGAGTTCAAGAGACCCAGTACTTC. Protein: CASSRAPGVQETQYF.